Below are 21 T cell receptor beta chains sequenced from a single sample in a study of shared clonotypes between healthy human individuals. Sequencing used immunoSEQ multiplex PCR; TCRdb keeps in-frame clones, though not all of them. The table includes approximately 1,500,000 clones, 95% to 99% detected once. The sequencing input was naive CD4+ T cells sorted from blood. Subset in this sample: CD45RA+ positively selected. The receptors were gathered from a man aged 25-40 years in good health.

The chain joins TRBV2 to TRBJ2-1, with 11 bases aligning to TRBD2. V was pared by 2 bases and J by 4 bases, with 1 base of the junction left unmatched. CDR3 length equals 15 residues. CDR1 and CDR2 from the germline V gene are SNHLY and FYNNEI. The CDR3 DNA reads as TGTGCCAGCAGTGAACGACTAGCGGGGTACAATGAGCAGTTCTTC. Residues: CASSERLAGYNEQFF.

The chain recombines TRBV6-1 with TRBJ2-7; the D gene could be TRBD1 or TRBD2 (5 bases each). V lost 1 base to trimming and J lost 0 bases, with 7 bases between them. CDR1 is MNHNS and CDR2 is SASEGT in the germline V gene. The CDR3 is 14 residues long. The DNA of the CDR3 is TGTGCCAGCAGTGAAGTGGGACCCTCCTACGAGCAGTACTTC. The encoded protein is CASSEVGPSYEQYF.

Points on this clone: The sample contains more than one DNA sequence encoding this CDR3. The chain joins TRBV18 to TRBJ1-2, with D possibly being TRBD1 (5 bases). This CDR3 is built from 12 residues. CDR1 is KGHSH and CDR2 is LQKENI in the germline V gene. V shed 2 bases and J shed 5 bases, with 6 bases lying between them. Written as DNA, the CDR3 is TGTGCCAGCTCACCAGGGGGTTATGGCTACACCTTC. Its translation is CASSPGGYGYTF.

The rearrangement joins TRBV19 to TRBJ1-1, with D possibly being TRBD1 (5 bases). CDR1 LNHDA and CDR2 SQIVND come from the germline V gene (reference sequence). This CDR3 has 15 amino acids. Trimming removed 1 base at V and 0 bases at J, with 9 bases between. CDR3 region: CASSIAQGLNTEAFF. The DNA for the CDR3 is TGTGCCAGTAGTATAGCCCAGGGTCTGAACACTGAAGCTTTCTTT.

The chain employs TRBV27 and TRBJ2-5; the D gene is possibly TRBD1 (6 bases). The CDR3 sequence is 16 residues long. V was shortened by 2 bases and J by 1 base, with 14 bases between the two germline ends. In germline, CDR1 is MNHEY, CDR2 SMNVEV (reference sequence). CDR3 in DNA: TGTGCCAGCAGTTTAAGATGGGACACCATCCAAGAGACCCAGTACTTC. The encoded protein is CASSLRWDTIQETQYF.

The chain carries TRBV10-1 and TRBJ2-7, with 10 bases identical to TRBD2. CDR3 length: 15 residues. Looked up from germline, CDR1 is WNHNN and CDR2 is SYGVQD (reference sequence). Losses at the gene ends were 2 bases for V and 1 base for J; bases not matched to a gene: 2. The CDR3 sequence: CASSEGLAESYEQYF. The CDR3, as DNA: TGCGCCAGCAGTGAGGGACTAGCGGAATCCTACGAGCAGTACTTC.

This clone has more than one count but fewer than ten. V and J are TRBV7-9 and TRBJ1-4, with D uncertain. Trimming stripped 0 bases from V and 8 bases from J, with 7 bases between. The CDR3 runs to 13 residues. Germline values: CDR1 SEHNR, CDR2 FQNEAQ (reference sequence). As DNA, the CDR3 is TGTGCCAGCAGCTTAGCGGCGTACGAAAAACTGTTTTTT. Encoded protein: CASSLAAYEKLFF.

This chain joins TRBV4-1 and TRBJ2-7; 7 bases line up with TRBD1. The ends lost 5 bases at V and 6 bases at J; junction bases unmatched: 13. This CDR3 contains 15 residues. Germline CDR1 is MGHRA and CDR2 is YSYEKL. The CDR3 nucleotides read TGCGCCAGCAGCGACAGACAGGGAACTGGTTTCGAGCAGTACTTC. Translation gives CASSDRQGTGFEQYF.

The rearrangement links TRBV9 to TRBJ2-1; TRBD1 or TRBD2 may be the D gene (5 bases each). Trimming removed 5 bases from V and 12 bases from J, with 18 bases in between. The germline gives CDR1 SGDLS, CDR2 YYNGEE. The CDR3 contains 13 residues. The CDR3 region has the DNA TGTGCCAGCAGTACGACCCCCGACAGCGGGCAGTTCTTC. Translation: CASSTTPDSGQFF.

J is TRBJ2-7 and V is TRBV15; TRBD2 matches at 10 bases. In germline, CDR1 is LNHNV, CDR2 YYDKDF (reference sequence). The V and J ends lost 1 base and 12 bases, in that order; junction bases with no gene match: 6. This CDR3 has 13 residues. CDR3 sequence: CATSRGLAGVSYF. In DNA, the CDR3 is TGTGCCACCAGCAGAGGGCTAGCGGGAGTGTCGTACTTC.

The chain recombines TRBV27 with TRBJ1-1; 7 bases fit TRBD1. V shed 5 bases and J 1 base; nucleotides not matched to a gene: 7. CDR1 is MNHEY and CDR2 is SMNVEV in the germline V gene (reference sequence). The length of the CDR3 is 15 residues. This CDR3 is CASSLRTGGNTEAFF. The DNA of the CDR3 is TGTGCCAGCAGTCTTCGGACAGGAGGGAACACTGAAGCTTTCTTT.

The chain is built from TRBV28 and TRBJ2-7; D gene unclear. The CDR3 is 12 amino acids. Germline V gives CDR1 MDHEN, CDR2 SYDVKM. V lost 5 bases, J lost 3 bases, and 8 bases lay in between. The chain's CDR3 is CASSPLNYEQYF. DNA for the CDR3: TGTGCCAGCAGTCCCCTTAACTACGAGCAGTACTTC. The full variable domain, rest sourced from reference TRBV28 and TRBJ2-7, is DVKVTQSSRYLVKRTGEKVFLECVQDMDHENMFWYRQDPGLGLRLIYFSYDVKMKEKGDIPEGYSVSREKKERFSLILESASTNQTSMYLCASSPLNYEQYFGPGTRLTVT.

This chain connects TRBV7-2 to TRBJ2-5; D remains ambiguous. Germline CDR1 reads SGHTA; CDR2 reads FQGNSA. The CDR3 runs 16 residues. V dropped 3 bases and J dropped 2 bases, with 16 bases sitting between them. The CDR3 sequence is CASSFQPMAVQETQYF. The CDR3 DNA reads TGTGCCAGCAGCTTTCAGCCGATGGCAGTTCAAGAGACCCAGTACTTC.

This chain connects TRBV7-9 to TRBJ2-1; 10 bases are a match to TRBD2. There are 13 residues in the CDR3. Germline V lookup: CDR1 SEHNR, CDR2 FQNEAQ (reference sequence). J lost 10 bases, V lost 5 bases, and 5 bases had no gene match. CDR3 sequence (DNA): TGTGCCAGCAGCGGGAAGCGGGAGGGAGAGCAGTTCTTC. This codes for CASSGKREGEQFF. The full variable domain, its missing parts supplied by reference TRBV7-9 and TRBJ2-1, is DTGVSQNPRHKITKRGQNVTFRCDPISEHNRLYWYRQTLGQGPEFLTYFQNEAQLEKSRLLSDRFSAERPKGSFSTLEIQRTEQGDSAMYLCASSGKREGEQFFGPGTRLTVL.

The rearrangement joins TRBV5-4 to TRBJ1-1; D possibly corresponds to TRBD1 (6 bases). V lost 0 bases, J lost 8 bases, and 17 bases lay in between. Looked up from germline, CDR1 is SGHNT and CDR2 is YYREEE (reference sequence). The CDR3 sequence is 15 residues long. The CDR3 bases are TGTGCCAGCAGCTTGGTCCTAAGGGGGACCGGCGAAGCTTTCTTT. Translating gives CASSLVLRGTGEAFF.

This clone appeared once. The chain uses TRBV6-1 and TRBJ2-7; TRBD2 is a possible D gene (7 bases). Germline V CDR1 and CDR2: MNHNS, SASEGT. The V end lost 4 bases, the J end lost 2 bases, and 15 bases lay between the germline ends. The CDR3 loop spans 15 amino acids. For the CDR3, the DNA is TGTGCCAGCAGTGGGGGGAGGGGGACAACCTACGAGCAGTACTTC. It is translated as CASSGGRGTTYEQYF.

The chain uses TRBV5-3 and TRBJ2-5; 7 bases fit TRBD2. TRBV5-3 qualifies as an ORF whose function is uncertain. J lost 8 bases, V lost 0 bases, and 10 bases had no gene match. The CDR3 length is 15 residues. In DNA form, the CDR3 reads TGTGCCAGAAGCTTGGAACCCGCGGGAGATGTTACCCAGTACTTC. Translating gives CARSLEPAGDVTQYF.

In DNA, the CDR3 is TGTGCCAGCAGTTACTCTGGAGTCTCCCAGAATGAGCAGTTCTTC. Its translation is CASSYSGVSQNEQFF. The V and J genes are TRBV6-6 and TRBJ2-1; D is uncertain. The CDR3 contains 15 residues. Germline V CDR1 and CDR2: MNHNY, SVGAGI (reference sequence). V shed 0 bases and J shed 7 bases, with 13 bases lying between them.

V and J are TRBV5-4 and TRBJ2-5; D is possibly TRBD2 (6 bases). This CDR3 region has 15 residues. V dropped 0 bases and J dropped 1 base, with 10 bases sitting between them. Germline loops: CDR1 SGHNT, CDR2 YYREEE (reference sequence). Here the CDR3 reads CASSLEAGIQETQYF. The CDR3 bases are TGTGCCAGCAGCTTGGAGGCGGGGATCCAAGAGACCCAGTACTTC.

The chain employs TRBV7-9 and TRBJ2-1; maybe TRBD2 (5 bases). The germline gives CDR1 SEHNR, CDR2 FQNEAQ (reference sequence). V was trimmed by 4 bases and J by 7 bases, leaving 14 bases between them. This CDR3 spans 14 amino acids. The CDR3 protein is CASSSRRGRNEQFF. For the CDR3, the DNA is TGTGCCAGCAGCTCACGGCGAGGGCGGAATGAGCAGTTCTTC.

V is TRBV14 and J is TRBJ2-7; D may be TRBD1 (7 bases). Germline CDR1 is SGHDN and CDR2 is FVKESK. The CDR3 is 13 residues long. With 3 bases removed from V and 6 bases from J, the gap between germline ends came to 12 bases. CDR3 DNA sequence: TGTGCCAGCAGCCAGAGCCAGGGGGGCGAGCAGTACTTC. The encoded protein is CASSQSQGGEQYF.